The clone carrying this T cell receptor (beta chain) occurred a few times. 13 Jbeta primers and 60 Vbeta primers were used for the PCR. Produced via immunoSEQ multiplex PCR; TCRdb's table is partial and in-frame only. The sample lists 160,000 or so clones; approximately 88% were seen once. The data derive from a study of cytomegalovirus exposure and HLA in healthy donors. CDR1 and CDR2 (germline): MNHNS, SASEGT. The CDR3 runs to 14 residues. The germline V and J ends were trimmed by 6 bases and 5 bases, with 14 bases remaining between them. The chain links TRBV6-1 to TRBJ2-4, with D possibly TRBD1 on 6 matching bases. This clonotype was obtained from a woman aged 18-30 years in good health and CMV-seronegative. The sequencing input was PBMCs. CDR3: CASRRDNTENIQYF. For the CDR3, the DNA is TGTGCCAGCAGGAGGGACAATACAGAAAACATTCAGTACTTC.